The 9 T cell receptor beta chains below were found in one sample sequenced in a study of blood T cell repertoires in COVID-19. Assay used: immunoSEQ multiplex PCR; TCRdb lists only in-frame clones, some missing. Among under 200,000 clones listed, roughly 84% were seen once. The sequenced sample was PBMCs or T cells enriched from blood (not recorded which). The receptor source for this set is a woman aged 50 to 60 who had recovered from COVID-19.

The rearrangement joins TRBV9 to TRBJ2-1; 7 nucleotides line up with TRBD1. The V gene end was trimmed by 4 bases and the J gene end by 9 bases; junction bases not matched to a gene: 16. This CDR3 region has 16 residues. Germline CDR1 is SGDLS and CDR2 is YYNGEE. The CDR3 sequence: CASSTLTYRQGSEQFF. The CDR3 DNA reads TGTGCCAGCAGCACCTTGACATACCGACAGGGTAGTGAGCAGTTCTTC.

This clone showed up just a few times. The chain employs TRBV9 and TRBJ2-1; perhaps TRBD1 as D (6 bases). Trimming removed 3 bases from V and 6 bases from J, with 16 bases in between. This CDR3 contains 15 residues. Per germline, CDR1 SGDLS and CDR2 YYNGEE. The CDR3 DNA is TGTGCCAGCAGCGCTCGCCCAGGGGCTACCAATGAGCAGTTCTTC. Translation gives CASSARPGATNEQFF. The full variable domain, with the rest looked up from reference TRBV9 and TRBJ2-1, is DSGVTQTPKHLITATGQRVTLRCSPRSGDLSVYWYQQSLDQGLQFLIQYYNGEERAKGNILERFSAQQFPDLHSELNLSSLELGDSALYFCASSARPGATNEQFFGPGTRLTVL.

With regard to this clone: Other nucleotide sequences in the sample specify the same CDR3. The rearrangement joins TRBV7-9 to TRBJ1-6, with TRBD1 identical over 7 bases. V shed 3 bases and J 6 bases; nucleotides not matched to a gene: 2. CDR1 and CDR2 (germline): SEHNR, FQNEAQ (reference sequence). This CDR3 is 14 amino acids long. The CDR3 region is CASSLTGLNSPLHF. The DNA of the CDR3 is TGTGCCAGCAGCTTGACAGGGCTTAATTCACCCCTCCACTTT.

This chain links TRBV6-2 or TRBV6-3 with TRBJ2-2; TRBD1 matches at 7 bases. Trimming at V came to 5 bases and at J to 6 bases, leaving 12 bases not matched to a gene. In germline, CDR1 is MNHEY, CDR2 SVGEGT. CDR3 size: 16 residues. The CDR3 DNA follows: TGTGCCAGCAGTCGGTGGGGACAGCAGCGGTCCGGGGAGCTGTTTTTT. Amino acid sequence: CASSRWGQQRSGELFF.

This clone was observed once. The rearrangement uses TRBV4-2 and TRBJ2-2; 7 positions agree with TRBD1. After removal of 1 base from V and 1 base from J, the junction contained 0 bases not matched to a gene. Germline assignment: CDR1 LGHNA and CDR2 YNFKEQ. The CDR3 has 15 amino acids. CDR3 sequence reads: CASSQGQGNTGELFF. Written as DNA, the CDR3 is TGTGCCAGCAGCCAAGGACAGGGGAACACCGGGGAGCTGTTTTTT.

CDR3: CATRLSVSYEQYF. The DNA for the CDR3 is TGTGCCACAAGGCTGAGCGTCTCCTACGAGCAGTACTTC. The chain links TRBV28 to TRBJ2-7; D remains ambiguous. Looked up from germline, CDR1 is MDHEN and CDR2 is SYDVKM. This CDR3 has 13 amino acids. The germline V and J ends were trimmed by 10 bases and 0 bases, with 13 bases remaining between them.

This chain uses TRBV15 with TRBJ1-2; possibly TRBD1 for D (5 bases). The CDR3 has 15 amino acids. V gave up 1 base and J gave up 3 bases, with 12 bases separating them. CDR1 LNHNV and CDR2 YYDKDF come from the germline V gene (reference sequence). The CDR3 is CATSRVVGGDYGYTF. CDR3 bases: TGTGCCACCAGCAGAGTGGTCGGGGGGGACTATGGCTACACCTTC. The full variable domain, rest sourced from reference TRBV15 and TRBJ1-2, is DAMVIQNPRYQVTQFGKPVTLSCSQTLNHNVMYWYQQKSSQAPKLLFHYYDKDFNNEADTPDNFQSRRPNTSFCFLDIRSPGLGDTAMYLCATSRVVGGDYGYTFGSGTRLTVV.

The gene calls are TRBV7-2 and TRBJ2-1, with D perhaps matching TRBD2 (6 bases). CDR3 length equals 14 residues. Germline V CDR1 and CDR2: SGHTA, FQGNSA. Trimming left V 0 bases short and J 8 bases short, with 11 bases between. The CDR3 protein is CASSLAREKHEQFF. The CDR3 coding sequence is TGTGCCAGCAGCTTAGCTCGGGAGAAGCATGAGCAGTTCTTC.

The chain carries TRBV7-9 and TRBJ1-1, with 7 bases matching TRBD1. The CDR3 is made up of 15 amino acids. The germline V gene encodes CDR1 SEHNR and CDR2 FQNEAQ (reference sequence). V shed 2 bases and J 6 bases; nucleotides not matched to a gene: 9. The CDR3 here is CASSLTGAREAEAFF. DNA for the CDR3: TGTGCCAGCAGCTTAACAGGGGCGCGAGAGGCTGAAGCTTTCTTT.